This T cell receptor beta chain was observed in a study of human T cells and chemical hapten exposure. Study-level information: From small differences in pooled library volume came most of the variation in per-sample TCR yields. General study points: Following DPC sensitization, TCRs present above 1 in 1000 frequency showed no change.

The table lists this clonotype with many counts. What it binds is unknown. The library attached unique molecular identifiers to individual cDNA molecules. In the original analysis: Ranging from roughly 23,224 to 750,000, TCR counts per sample had a median value of 95,638. TCRdb reprocessed the 5' RACE reads with MiXCR, giving one entry per CDR3 protein. The V and J calls come from TCRdb's annotation, not from the publication. Here the sample spans tens of thousands of distinct CDR3 sequences, roughly 8% being singletons. RNA extraction used unfractionated whole blood as the source of total RNA. The V segment lost 3 bases and the J segment 2 bases; nucleotides outside the gene matches: 5. CDR1 and CDR2 from the germline V gene are PRHDT and FYEKMQ (reference sequence). The CDR3 is 16 residues long.

The sequence was collected from a male donor in good health. The rearrangement joins TRBV13 to TRBJ2-3, with 10 bases lining up with TRBD2. As DNA, the CDR3 is TGTGCCAGCAGCTTGCGAGGACTAGCGGCCACAGATACGCAGTATTTT. This translates into CASSLRGLAATDTQYF.